Following are 27 T cell receptor beta chains from one sample sequenced in a study of cytomegalovirus exposure and HLA in healthy donors. Amplification used 60 Vbeta primers and 13 Jbeta primers. The assay was immunoSEQ multiplex PCR, and TCRdb's table has in-frame clones only and misses some. In total, the table holds 150,000 to 200,000 clones. The sequencing input was PBMCs. The origin of the receptors is an older woman in good health and CMV-seronegative.

This chain links TRBV14 with TRBJ2-5, with a weak D call TRBD1 (6 bases). Trimming left V 3 bases short and J 4 bases short, with 6 bases between. Germline V gives CDR1 SGHDN, CDR2 FVKESK. The length of the CDR3 is 12 residues. CDR3 sequence (DNA): TGTGCCAGCAGCCACAGGGGAGAGACCCAGTACTTC. Protein: CASSHRGETQYF.

The rearrangement uses TRBV5-1 and TRBJ1-3; 9 nucleotides agree with TRBD1. The germline V gene encodes CDR1 SGHRS and CDR2 YFSETQ. CDR3 length: 17 residues. V lost 4 bases and J lost 1; bases outside the gene matches: 9. The DNA of the CDR3 is TGCGCCAGCAGCCGGGTGGGACAGGGTGGATCTGGAAACACCATATATTTT. Protein sequence: CASSRVGQGGSGNTIYF. Variable domain in full (rest from reference TRBV5-1 and TRBJ1-3): KAGVTQTPRYLIKTRGQQVTLSCSPISGHRSVSWYQQTPGQGLQFLFEYFSETQRNKGNFPGRFSGRQFSNSRSEMNVSTLELGDSALYLCASSRVGQGGSGNTIYFGEGSWLTVV.

The V gene is TRBV5-1, the J gene TRBJ2-2; TRBD2 matches at 14 bases. With V trimmed by 0 bases and J by 6 bases, 19 bases remained unmatched. The CDR3 is made up of 22 amino acids. From germline, CDR1 is SGHRS and CDR2 YFSETQ. CDR3 nucleotides: TGCGCCAGCAGCTTGGCGGCGCCCTCGAGACTAGCGGGAGGGCCGGGGTCCGGGGAGCTGTTTTTT. Translation gives CASSLAAPSRLAGGPGSGELFF.

The rearrangement joins TRBV10-3 to TRBJ2-2; D remains unclear. Germline V gene data show CDR1 as ENHRY and CDR2 as SYGVKD. V was clipped by 8 bases and J by 0 bases, with 13 bases between them. CDR3 length equals 15 residues. The DNA for the CDR3 is TGTGCCATCCCCGCGGTCGGTACGAACACCGGGGAGCTGTTTTTT. Translation: CAIPAVGTNTGELFF.

The J gene is TRBJ1-1, the V gene TRBV11-2, with D unclear. Germline lookup yields CDR1 SGHAT and CDR2 FQNNGV. The length of the CDR3 is 13 residues. Trimming shortened V by 1 base and J by 4 bases, and 7 bases separated the two germline ends. Written as DNA, the CDR3 is TGTGCCAGCAGCTTAGTAGTCGCCACTGAAGCTTTCTTT. It translates to CASSLVVATEAFF.

The chain carries TRBV4-1 and TRBJ2-3, with 9 bases fitting TRBD2. The germline CDR1 and CDR2 sequences are MGHRA and YSYEKL. V trimming: 2 bases; J trimming: 3 bases; junction bases outside the gene matches: 12. This CDR3 region has 18 residues. The CDR3 DNA sequence: TGCGCCAGCAGCCAATCATCGATTAGCGGGAGTTTTACAGATACGCAGTATTTT. Translation gives CASSQSSISGSFTDTQYF.

The chain recombines TRBV11-2 with TRBJ1-2; D perhaps matches TRBD1 (5 bases). CDR1 SGHAT and CDR2 FQNNGV come from the germline V gene. The CDR3 has 14 amino acids. V was trimmed by 10 bases and J by 4 bases, leaving 19 bases between them. The CDR3 here is CAIPVEGKSYGYTF. The CDR3 DNA is TGTGCCATTCCCGTGGAGGGGAAAAGCTATGGCTACACCTTC.

In DNA form, the CDR3 reads TGTGCCAGCTCTTCCCAGGGTAGTTGGTCTTCGAATGAGCAGTTCTTC. This codes for CASSSQGSWSSNEQFF. This chain joins TRBV4-2 and TRBJ2-1, with TRBD1 as a possible D gene (5 bases). Germline lookup yields CDR1 LGHNA and CDR2 YNFKEQ. V was shortened by 8 bases and J by 7 bases, with 24 bases between the two germline ends. The CDR3 covers 16 residues.

The chain recombines TRBV19 with TRBJ1-1; D is unresolved. The V gene's germline CDR1 is LNHDA and CDR2 SQIVND (reference sequence). The V end was cut by 4 bases, the J end by 10 bases, with 10 bases between. CDR3 length equals 11 residues. The CDR3 DNA follows: TGTGCCAGTAGTACCCCGGGTGTAGCTTTCTTT. This gives the protein CASSTPGVAFF.

Written as DNA, the CDR3 is TGTGCCAGCTCCTCAGGGGAGACTGAAGCTTTCTTT. Translated, it gives CASSSGETEAFF. This chain joins TRBV18 and TRBJ1-1, with a tentative D call TRBD1 (6 bases). The length of the CDR3 is 12 residues. Trimming took off 6 bases at V and 5 bases at J, with 10 bases between the two ends. CDR1 KGHSH and CDR2 LQKENI come from the germline V gene. Full variable domain (missing parts from reference TRBV18 and TRBJ1-1): NAGVMQNPRHLVRRRGQEARLRCSPMKGHSHVYWYRQLPEEGLKFMVYLQKENIIDESGMPKERFSAEFPKEGPSILRIQQVVRGDSAAYFCASSSGETEAFFGQGTRLTVV.

The chain employs TRBV2 and TRBJ1-4; 7 bases are a match to TRBD1. The trim removed 8 bases at V and 16 bases at J, leaving 13 bases unmatched. This CDR3 spans 12 amino acids. Germline V lookup: CDR1 SNHLY, CDR2 FYNNEI. CDR3 region: CASSRTGLDGFF. DNA of the CDR3: TGTGCCAGCTCCCGGACAGGACTCGACGGGTTTTTT. The variable domain in full, completed from reference TRBV2 and TRBJ1-4, reads EPEVTQTPSHQVTQMGQEVILRCVPISNHLYFYWYRQILGQKVEFLVSFYNNEISEKSEIFDDQFSVERPDGSNFTLKIRSTKLEDSAMYFCASSRTGLDGFFGSGTQLSVL.

This sequence joins TRBV10-3 and TRBJ2-1; 7 nucleotides agree with TRBD2. Germline loops: CDR1 ENHRY, CDR2 SYGVKD. There are 15 residues in the CDR3. Trimming at V came to 0 bases and at J to 9 bases, leaving 8 bases not matched to a gene. The CDR3 coding sequence is TGTGCCATCAGTGAGTCGAGGCGGGAGAGAGTTGAGCAGTTCTTC. Residues: CAISESRRERVEQFF.

This rearrangement joins TRBV28 to TRBJ2-7, with D perhaps matching TRBD1 (5 bases). This CDR3 has 12 amino acids. Deletions cut 5 bases from V and 7 bases from J, with 12 bases between. CDR1 and CDR2 from the germline V gene are MDHEN and SYDVKM. CDR3 nucleotide sequence: TGTGCCAGCAGTGGCAGGGTTTGGGAGCAGTACTTC. Its protein product is CASSGRVWEQYF.

J is TRBJ2-2 and V is TRBV27; 8 bases map to TRBD2. This CDR3 contains 16 residues. Germline lookup yields CDR1 MNHEY and CDR2 SMNVEV (reference sequence). V was clipped by 7 bases and J by 1 base; unmatched bases: 8. The CDR3 region is CASTSSGRRNTGELFF. The CDR3 nucleotides are TGTGCCAGCACCTCGAGCGGGAGAAGGAACACCGGGGAGCTGTTTTTT.

Written as DNA, the CDR3 is TGTGCCAGCAGCTCACGAGGGTACCAAGAGACCCAGTACTTC. This translates into CASSSRGYQETQYF. The chain combines TRBV5-4 with TRBJ2-5; possibly TRBD2 for D (5 bases). Per the germline V gene, CDR1 is SGHNT and CDR2 is YYREEE (reference sequence). Trimming left V 3 bases short and J 0 bases short, with 9 bases between. CDR3 length equals 14 residues.

The J gene is TRBJ1-1, the V gene TRBV27; a possible D gene is TRBD1 (5 bases). CDR1 is MNHEY, CDR2 SMNVEV, per germline (reference sequence). The germline V and J ends were trimmed by 5 bases and 1 base, with 20 bases remaining between them. The CDR3 is 17 residues long. CDR3 DNA: TGTGCCAGCAGTCCAAGGGGCGGGGGTCGAAGGAACACTGAAGCTTTCTTT. Translating gives CASSPRGGGRRNTEAFF.

The chain couples TRBV18 to TRBJ1-2; TRBD1 agrees at 9 bases. Germline V gives CDR1 KGHSH, CDR2 LQKENI. This CDR3 contains 15 residues. After removal of 3 bases from V and 3 bases from J, the junction contained 5 bases not matched to a gene. The DNA of the CDR3 is TGTGCCAGCTCACCCTCGACAGGGGGAGACTATGGCTACACCTTC. This translates into CASSPSTGGDYGYTF.

J is TRBJ2-5 and V is TRBV13, with 16 bases matching TRBD2. The CDR3 loop spans 18 amino acids. Germline values: CDR1 PRHDT, CDR2 FYEKMQ (reference sequence). V was pared by 5 bases and J by 2 bases, with 8 bases of the junction left unmatched. The CDR3 loop is CASSPGTSGGARQETQYF. In nucleotides, the CDR3 is TGTGCCAGCAGCCCGGGGACTAGCGGGGGGGCCCGGCAAGAGACCCAGTACTTC.

The rearrangement joins TRBV18 to TRBJ2-6; a possible D gene is TRBD2 (6 bases). CDR3 length equals 16 residues. Trimming took off 6 bases at V and 4 bases at J, with 16 bases between the two ends. Per the germline V gene, CDR1 is KGHSH and CDR2 is LQKENI. CDR3 loop: CASSQNRGIGANVLTF. The CDR3 nucleotides read TGTGCCAGCTCGCAGAATCGGGGGATAGGGGCCAACGTCCTGACTTTC.

This chain connects TRBV10-3 to TRBJ2-1, with 7 positions matching TRBD2. From germline, CDR1 is ENHRY and CDR2 SYGVKD. CDR3 length: 16 residues. The J segment lost 0 bases and the V segment lost 3 bases, leaving 5 bases of the junction unmatched. The CDR3 spells CAISDLSGASYNEQFF. The CDR3 DNA reads TGTGCCATCAGTGACCTAAGCGGGGCCTCCTACAATGAGCAGTTCTTC.

The rearrangement uses TRBV5-1 and TRBJ2-3; 7 positions agree with TRBD2. The J segment lost 2 bases and the V segment lost 4 bases, leaving 10 bases of the junction unmatched. The CDR3 has 16 amino acids. Per germline, CDR1 SGHRS and CDR2 YFSETQ. The CDR3 region is CASSRLGGTLTDTQYF. CDR3 nucleotide sequence: TGCGCCAGCAGCCGTTTGGGGGGGACTCTCACAGATACGCAGTATTTT.

The chain carries TRBV30 and TRBJ2-3; 10 nucleotides line up with TRBD2. Germline V gene sequence: CDR1 GTSNPN, CDR2 SVGIG (reference sequence). The CDR3 sequence is 17 residues long. J was trimmed by 1 base and V by 0 bases; bases with no gene match: 7. CDR3 DNA: TGTGCCTGGAGTGTACCCCTAGCGGGAGTAGGCACAGATACGCAGTATTTT. Translating it yields CAWSVPLAGVGTDTQYF.

CDR3 amino acids: CASSWGQPTGELFF. Here the CDR3 DNA reads TGTGCCAGCAGCTGGGGACAGCCCACCGGGGAGCTGTTTTTT. The genes are TRBV7-3 and TRBJ2-2, with 7 bases that match TRBD1. This CDR3 spans 14 amino acids. V was pared by 4 bases and J by 4 bases, with 3 bases of the junction left unmatched. Germline V gene lookup returns CDR1 SGHTA and CDR2 FQGTGA.

CDR3 region: CASSPFELGPGDLLGGGYTF. Written as DNA, the CDR3 is TGTGCCAGCTCACCTTTTGAATTGGGGCCAGGGGACCTTCTCGGTGGTGGCTACACCTTC. J is TRBJ1-2 and V is TRBV18; D perhaps matches TRBD1 (6 bases). Per germline, CDR1 KGHSH and CDR2 LQKENI. V was cut by 3 bases and J by 7 bases, with 33 bases left in between. The CDR3 runs 20 residues.

V and J are TRBV7-2 and TRBJ2-5; D is perhaps TRBD2 (6 bases). There are 15 residues in the CDR3. Trimming cost V 3 bases and J 4 bases, with 15 bases left between them. Germline CDR1 reads SGHTA; CDR2 reads FQGNSA. The CDR3 reads CASSFGAGGGETQYF. In nucleotides, the CDR3 is TGTGCCAGCAGCTTCGGGGCCGGGGGAGGAGAGACCCAGTACTTC.

J is TRBJ1-2 and V is TRBV9, with TRBD1 as a possible D gene (5 bases). The V gene lost 4 bases and the J gene lost 4 bases, with 14 bases spanning the gap. Per germline, CDR1 SGDLS and CDR2 YYNGEE. This CDR3 contains 14 residues. The CDR3 nucleotides are TGTGCCAGCAGCAAACCGGGACTGAGCTATGGCTACACCTTC. It specifies CASSKPGLSYGYTF.

This chain joins TRBV2 and TRBJ1-4; possibly TRBD1 for D (5 bases). The V and J ends lost 3 bases and 6 bases respectively, with 8 bases between them. Per germline, CDR1 SNHLY and CDR2 FYNNEI. CDR3 length equals 13 residues. The CDR3: CASSDREHEKLFF. DNA of the CDR3: TGTGCCAGCAGTGACAGGGAACATGAAAAACTGTTTTTT.